The sequence of this T cell receptor beta chain was determined in a study of cytomegalovirus exposure and HLA in healthy donors. Points from the study as a whole: The productive fraction for most TCR beta V segments was about 87% or about 30% in an earlier analysis. Rare TCR sequences dominated, though some public TCRs recurred in many donors.

On this clone: Its antigen is still unknown.

Germline trimming cut 3 bases from V and 4 bases from J; bases unmatched to any gene: 4. In germline, CDR1 is SGHTA, CDR2 FQGNSA. The CDR3 has 14 amino acids. PCR primers comprised 60 Vbeta and 13 Jbeta primers. Repertoires were generated with immunoSEQ multiplex PCR, while TCRdb's copy carries only in-frame clones and drops some. The data contain 170,000 or so clones, more than 60% of them singletons. This clonotype originated in a woman under 40 in good health and CMV-seropositive. The sequencing input was PBMCs. V and J are TRBV7-2 and TRBJ1-2, with 8 bases lining up with TRBD1. The CDR3 nucleotides are TGTGCCAGCAGCTTGACACAGGGGGGCTATGGCTACACCTTC. Its protein product is CASSLTQGGYGYTF.